The next 10 T cell receptor beta chains were all read from a single sample in a study of shared clonotypes between healthy human individuals. Method: immunoSEQ multiplex PCR; TCRdb's copy keeps in-frame clones and lacks some. The top ten hold approximately 0.33% of the sample, which has about 580,000 clones, 95% to 98% seen once. Naive CD8 isolation took CD45RO-negative cells positively selected for CCR7 and excluded terminally differentiated effector memory CD45RA+ cells. Sequencing was done on a sample of naive CD8+ T cells sorted from blood. These receptor sequences come from a man in his thirties or forties in good health.

The chain recombines TRBV11-2 with TRBJ2-5; maybe TRBD1 (5 bases). This CDR3 contains 16 residues. The germline CDR1 and CDR2 sequences are SGHAT and FQNNGV. Deletions cut 7 bases from V and 5 bases from J, with 23 bases between. CDR3 coding DNA: TGTGCCAGCACCCAGGGCCGGTGGGTCGTCGAGGAGACCCAGTACTTC. Protein: CASTQGRWVVEETQYF.

The V call is TRBV13, the J call TRBJ2-7; 9 bases line up with TRBD1. Germline CDR1 PRHDT, CDR2 FYEKMQ (reference sequence). This CDR3 comprises 15 residues. V dropped 4 bases and J dropped 2; count of bases not matched to a gene: 6. This chain's CDR3 is CASSSVGTGTYEQYF. DNA for the CDR3: TGTGCCAGCAGCTCCGTTGGGACAGGGACCTACGAGCAGTACTTC.

The chain is built from TRBV7-9 and TRBJ2-7; D might be TRBD1 (6 bases). Germline values: CDR1 SEHNR, CDR2 FQNEAQ (reference sequence). Trimming removed 4 bases from V and 2 bases from J, with 18 bases in between. This CDR3 region has 16 residues. As DNA, the CDR3 is TGTGCCAGCAGCTGGACGACCGGGACAAGGCCCTACGAGCAGTACTTC. It encodes CASSWTTGTRPYEQYF.

The chain uses TRBV14 and TRBJ2-2, with 14 bases matching TRBD2. This CDR3 contains 16 residues. The J segment lost 8 bases and the V segment lost 4 bases, leaving 6 bases of the junction unmatched. CDR1 and CDR2 from the germline V gene are SGHDN and FVKESK. The CDR3 nucleotides are TGTGCCAGCAGCCGACTAGCGGGAGGGCCAAGTGGGGAGCTGTTTTTT. Protein: CASSRLAGGPSGELFF.

The V call is TRBV6-5, the J call TRBJ2-1, with TRBD2 identical over 7 bases. V trimming: 6 bases; J trimming: 5 bases; junction bases outside the gene matches: 4. The CDR3 spans 13 residues. Germline CDR1 reads MNHEY; CDR2 reads SVGAGI. The CDR3 loop is CASRGGDHNEQFF. CDR3 in DNA: TGTGCCAGCAGGGGGGGGGACCACAATGAGCAGTTCTTC.

The chain has TRBV14 and TRBJ2-7; D is unclear. This CDR3 is 13 amino acids long. V was pared by 5 bases and J by 2 bases, with 10 bases between. Germline loops: CDR1 SGHDN, CDR2 FVKESK. The CDR3 DNA reads TGTGCCAGCAGCATAATTCAGACCTACGAGCAGTACTTC. This sequence encodes CASSIIQTYEQYF.

The chain is built from TRBV7-9 and TRBJ2-7; D may be TRBD2 (5 bases). CDR3 length equals 14 residues. Germline CDR1 is SEHNR and CDR2 is FQNEAQ (reference sequence). The germline V and J ends were trimmed by 6 bases and 3 bases, with 15 bases remaining between them. The DNA for the CDR3 is TGTGCCAGCAGTTCGACTACGCAAAACTACGAGCAGTACTTC. Residues: CASSSTTQNYEQYF. Drawing the rest from reference TRBV7-9 and TRBJ2-7, the complete variable domain is DTGVSQNPRHKITKRGQNVTFRCDPISEHNRLYWYRQTLGQGPEFLTYFQNEAQLEKSRLLSDRFSAERPKGSFSTLEIQRTEQGDSAMYLCASSSTTQNYEQYFGPGTRLTVT.

This sequence joins TRBV9 and TRBJ2-6; 8 nucleotides line up with TRBD1. After removal of 2 bases from V and 0 bases from J, the junction contained 10 bases not matched to a gene. This CDR3 has 19 residues. Germline loops: CDR1 SGDLS, CDR2 YYNGEE. The CDR3 region is CASSVQSGTGDSGANVLTF. The CDR3 nucleotides read TGTGCCAGCAGCGTCCAGTCTGGGACAGGCGACTCTGGGGCCAACGTCCTGACTTTC.

As DNA, the CDR3 is TGCGCCAGCAGCTTGGCAGAGACTAGCGGGAGAGGAGTCAAAAACATTCAGTACTTC. It encodes CASSLAETSGRGVKNIQYF. V gene TRBV5-1 combines with J gene TRBJ2-4; 12 bases align to TRBD2. The germline V gene has CDR1 SGHRS and CDR2 YFSETQ. CDR3 length: 19 residues. V lost 0 bases and J lost 3; bases outside the gene matches: 10.

The gene calls are TRBV7-6 and TRBJ2-1, with TRBD2 identical over 7 bases. V lost 0 bases and J lost 7; bases outside the gene matches: 6. Looked up from germline, CDR1 is SGHVS and CDR2 is FNYEAQ. There are 15 residues in the CDR3. CDR3: CASSLAWGGRNEQFF. The CDR3 DNA follows: TGTGCCAGCAGCTTAGCGTGGGGAGGGAGGAATGAGCAGTTCTTC.